The 2 T cell receptor beta chains below were found in one sample sequenced in a study of cytomegalovirus exposure and HLA in healthy donors (dated by TCRdb to about 2017). The library was obtained by the immunoSEQ multiplex PCR assay. The multiplex PCR relied on a mix of 60 forward primers for TCR Vbeta segments and 13 reverse primers for TCR Jbeta segments. TCRdb re-hosts the immuneACCESS table, in-frame sequences only. Its copies lack some clones; in the studies checked, an unresolved V gene accounts for under half of them, and the cause for the rest is not known. This sample has around 150,000 clones in its table, and approximately 75% of those were observed once. Together, the top ten hold approximately 2.1% of the sample. The sample taken for sequencing was PBMCs. The origin of the receptors is a woman aged 18-29 years in good health and CMV-seronegative.

This clone was found once. The chain recombines TRBV5-6 with TRBJ2-3, with D unclear. The CDR3 length is 13 residues. Germline V gene lookup returns CDR1 SGHDT and CDR2 YYEEEE. V shed 0 bases and J shed 3 bases, with 5 bases lying between them. CDR3 amino acids: CASSLAGTDTQYF. The CDR3 DNA sequence: TGTGCCAGCAGCTTGGCCGGGACAGATACGCAGTATTTT.

The chain links TRBV7-2 to TRBJ2-1; D is unclear. V lost 0 bases and J 6 bases, leaving 9 bases between the germline ends. This CDR3 region has 14 residues. Germline lookup yields CDR1 SGHTA and CDR2 FQGNSA. CDR3 nucleotide sequence: TGTGCCAGCAGCTTAGCGGGCCAGTCCAATGAGCAGTTCTTC. As protein: CASSLAGQSNEQFF.